The clone carrying this TCR beta chain was found once. Its antigen is unidentified. The entry originates in a study of T cell responses to AZD1222 COVID-19 vaccine. Overall study findings and caveats: Donors were chiefly white British, with a greater number of females, and clonal diversity was perhaps underestimated.

The protocol was immunoSEQ multiplex PCR, while the TCRdb copy is restricted to in-frame clones and leaves out a portion. The sample consists of fewer than 130,000 clones, over 85% of them appearing once. The receptor comes from an adult in good health. The sample here was peripheral blood, taken on day 0 of AZD1222 vaccination.

The chain's CDR3 is CASSFQGAAHGYTF. The CDR3 DNA follows: TGTGCCAGCAGTTTCCAGGGGGCCGCCCATGGCTACACCTTC. V gene TRBV27 combines with J gene TRBJ1-2; the match to TRBD1 covers 8 bases. The CDR3 has 14 amino acids. The junction had 6 bases not matched to a gene; V was cut back by 3 bases and J by 6 bases. CDR1 and CDR2 from the germline V gene are MNHEY and SMNVEV (reference sequence).